This T cell receptor (beta chain) originates from a study of blood T cell repertoires in COVID-19. Study at large: Both acute and convalescent COVID-19 samples were obtained from the United States, Italy and Spain. Nucleic acid was either cDNA or gDNA, and it came from T cells, B-cell-depleted T cells, or PBMCs.

The CDR3 has 15 amino acids. The germline V gene has CDR1 LGHNA and CDR2 YNFKEQ. J was trimmed by 8 bases and V by 0 bases; bases with no gene match: 7. In the authors' workflow: By means of reference gene primer amplification, nucleated cell counts were estimated. The method was immunoSEQ multiplex PCR; TCRdb's version includes in-frame clones alone and lacks a portion of them. Clone size and V and J calls were adopted from that table, with D and trimming inferred from the DNA. The profile shows fewer than 400,000 clones, around 87% of them singletons. The genes are TRBV4-2 and TRBJ1-3; 7 bases align to TRBD1. The sequenced sample was peripheral blood. The sequence came from a human donor in a cohort sampled during active COVID-19. The CDR3 spells CASSQEQGILDTIYF. The CDR3, as DNA: TGTGCCAGCAGCCAAGAACAGGGGATCCTCGACACCATATATTTT.